This T cell receptor beta chain was captured by sequencing in a study of blood T cell repertoires in COVID-19. Study context: Some COVID-19 samples were acute and others convalescent; all came from the United States, Italy and Spain. The analysed material was cDNA or gDNA that came from T cells, B-cell-depleted T cells, or PBMCs.

Per the original methods: Estimates of nucleated cell counts were drawn from the amplification of reference gene primers. The data were produced by immunoSEQ multiplex PCR, yet TCRdb's version contains in-frame clones alone and is incomplete. V, J and clone size are those of that table, while D and trimming were read from the DNA. The table shows 27,000 or so clones, with roughly 80% occurring only once. The CDR3 spans 16 residues. CDR1 MNHNS and CDR2 SASEGT come from the germline V gene. Trimming stripped 1 base from V and 10 bases from J, with 17 bases between. The chain has TRBV6-1 and TRBJ1-6; no clear D gene. Material for sequencing was peripheral blood. The origin of this receptor is a man in his 70s with active COVID-19. Here the CDR3 DNA reads TGTGCCAGCAGTGAAGGAGCGGTTACTAGTGGATCACCCCTCCACTTT. Protein: CASSEGAVTSGSPLHF.